The entry that follows covers one TCR beta chain sequence. The record originates from a study of identifying expanded T cells in peripheral blood. TCRdb's table, derived via immunoSEQ multiplex PCR, lists solely in-frame clones and lacks some. The sample has roughly 120,000 clones, about 87% seen once. Trimming took 3 bases from V and 0 from J, leaving 6 bases between them. The length of the CDR3 is 15 residues. Looked up from germline, CDR1 is SGHDN and CDR2 is FVKESK. The sequencing sample was made of blood. The clonotype originates from a person between 18 and 70 years old in good health. The rearrangement joins TRBV14 to TRBJ1-6; D not resolved. The CDR3 spells CASSQHNSYNSPLHF. The CDR3 DNA is TGTGCCAGCAGCCAGCACAACTCCTATAATTCACCCCTCCACTTT.